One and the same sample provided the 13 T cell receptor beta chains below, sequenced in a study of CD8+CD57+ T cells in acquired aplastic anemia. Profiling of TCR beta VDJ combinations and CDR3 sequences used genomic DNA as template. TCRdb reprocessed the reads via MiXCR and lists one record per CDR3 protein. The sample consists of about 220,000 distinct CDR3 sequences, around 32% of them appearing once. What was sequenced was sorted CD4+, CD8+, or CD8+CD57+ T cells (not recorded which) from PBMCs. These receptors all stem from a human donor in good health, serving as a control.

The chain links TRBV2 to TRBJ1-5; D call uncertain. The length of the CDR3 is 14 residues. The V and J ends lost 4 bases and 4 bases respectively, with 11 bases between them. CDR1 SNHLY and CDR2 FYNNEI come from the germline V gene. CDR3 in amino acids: CASSVGVANQPQHF. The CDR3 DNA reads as TGTGCCAGCAGTGTCGGGGTGGCAAATCAGCCCCAGCATTTT.

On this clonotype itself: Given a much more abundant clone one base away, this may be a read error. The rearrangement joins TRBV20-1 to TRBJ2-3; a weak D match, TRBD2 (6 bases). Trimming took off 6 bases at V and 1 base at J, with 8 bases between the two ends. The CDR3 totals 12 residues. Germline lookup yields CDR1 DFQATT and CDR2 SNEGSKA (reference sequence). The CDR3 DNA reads TGCAGTGCCGGCGGGGGCACAGATACGCAGTATTTT. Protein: CSAGGGTDTQYF.

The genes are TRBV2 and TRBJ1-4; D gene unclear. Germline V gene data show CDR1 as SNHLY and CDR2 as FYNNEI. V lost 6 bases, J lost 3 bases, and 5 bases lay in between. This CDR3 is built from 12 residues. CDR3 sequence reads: CASRAANEKLFF. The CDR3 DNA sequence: TGTGCCAGCAGGGCAGCTAATGAAAAACTGTTTTTT.

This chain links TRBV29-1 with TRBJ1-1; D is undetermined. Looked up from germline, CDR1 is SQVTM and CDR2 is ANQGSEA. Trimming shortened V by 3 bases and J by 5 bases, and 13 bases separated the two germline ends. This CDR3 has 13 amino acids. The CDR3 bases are TGCAGCGTTGACGTTGAGGGTAGGACTGAAGCTTTCTTT. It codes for CSVDVEGRTEAFF.

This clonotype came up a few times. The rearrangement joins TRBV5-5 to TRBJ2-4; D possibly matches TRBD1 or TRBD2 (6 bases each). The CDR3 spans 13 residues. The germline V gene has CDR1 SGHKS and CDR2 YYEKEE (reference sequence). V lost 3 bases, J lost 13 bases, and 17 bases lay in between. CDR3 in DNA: TGTGCCAGCAGCTGGGAGGTTACAGGGCTCCAGTACTTC. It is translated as CASSWEVTGLQYF.

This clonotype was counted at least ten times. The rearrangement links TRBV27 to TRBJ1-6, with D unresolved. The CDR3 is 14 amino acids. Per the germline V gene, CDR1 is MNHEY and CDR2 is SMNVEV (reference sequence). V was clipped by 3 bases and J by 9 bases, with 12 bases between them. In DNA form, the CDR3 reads TGTGCCAGCAGTTTTCGGCCCGCGAGTTCACCCCTCCACTTT. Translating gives CASSFRPASSPLHF.

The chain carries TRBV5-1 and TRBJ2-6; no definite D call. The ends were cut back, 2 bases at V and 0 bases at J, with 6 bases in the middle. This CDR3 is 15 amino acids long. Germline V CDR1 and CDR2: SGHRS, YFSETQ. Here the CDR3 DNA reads TGCGCCAGCAGCTTCCGGTTCTCTGGGGCCAACGTCCTGACTTTC. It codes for CASSFRFSGANVLTF.

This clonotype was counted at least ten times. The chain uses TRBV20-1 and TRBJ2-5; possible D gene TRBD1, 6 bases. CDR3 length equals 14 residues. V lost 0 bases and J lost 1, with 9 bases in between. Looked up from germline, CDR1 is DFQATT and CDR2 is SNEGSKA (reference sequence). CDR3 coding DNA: TGCAGTGCTAGAGAGGCCAGGGGCCAAGAGACCCAGTACTTC. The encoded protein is CSAREARGQETQYF.

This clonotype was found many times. CDR3 sequence (DNA): TGCAGTGCTAGAGGGAGGGAGGGCGACGAGCAGTACTTC. This codes for CSARGREGDEQYF. V usage is TRBV20-1 and J usage is TRBJ2-7; 7 bases are shared with TRBD2. V trimming: 1 base; J trimming: 5 bases; junction bases outside the gene matches: 5. The CDR3 consists of 13 residues. In germline, CDR1 is DFQATT, CDR2 SNEGSKA (reference sequence).

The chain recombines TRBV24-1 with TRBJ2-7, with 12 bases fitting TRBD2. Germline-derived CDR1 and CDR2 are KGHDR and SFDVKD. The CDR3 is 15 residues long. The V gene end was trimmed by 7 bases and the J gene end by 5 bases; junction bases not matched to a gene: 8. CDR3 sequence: CATSLGLAGLHEQYF. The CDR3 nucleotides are TGTGCCACCAGCCTGGGACTAGCGGGTCTCCACGAGCAGTACTTC.

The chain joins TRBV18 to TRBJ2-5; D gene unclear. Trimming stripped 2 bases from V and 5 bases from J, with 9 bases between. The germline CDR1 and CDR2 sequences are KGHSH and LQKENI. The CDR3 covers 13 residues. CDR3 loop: CASSPSLLETQYF. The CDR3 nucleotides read TGTGCCAGCTCACCATCTCTATTGGAGACCCAGTACTTC.

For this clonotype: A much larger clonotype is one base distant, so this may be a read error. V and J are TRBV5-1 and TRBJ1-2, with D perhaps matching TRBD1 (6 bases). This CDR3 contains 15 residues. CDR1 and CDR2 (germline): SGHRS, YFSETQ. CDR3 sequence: CASSFSGAINCGYTF. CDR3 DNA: TGCGCCAGCAGCTTCTCAGGGGCAATAAACTGTGGCTACACCTTC. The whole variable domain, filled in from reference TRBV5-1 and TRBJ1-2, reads KAGVTQTPRYLIKTRGQQVTLSCSPISGHRSVSWYQQTPGQGLQFLFEYFSETQRNKGNFPGRFSGRQFSNSRSEMNVSTLELGDSALYLCASSFSGAINCGYTFGSGTRLTVV.

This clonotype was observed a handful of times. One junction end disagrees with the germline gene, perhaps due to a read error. CDR3 in DNA: TGTGCCACCTCAACAGGGTCCGTCGATAATTCACCCCTCCACTTT. Its translation: CATSTGSVDNSPLHF. V usage is TRBV18 and J usage is TRBJ1-6; the D gene is possibly TRBD1 (6 bases). In germline, CDR1 is KGHSH, CDR2 LQKENI. The CDR3 has 15 residues.